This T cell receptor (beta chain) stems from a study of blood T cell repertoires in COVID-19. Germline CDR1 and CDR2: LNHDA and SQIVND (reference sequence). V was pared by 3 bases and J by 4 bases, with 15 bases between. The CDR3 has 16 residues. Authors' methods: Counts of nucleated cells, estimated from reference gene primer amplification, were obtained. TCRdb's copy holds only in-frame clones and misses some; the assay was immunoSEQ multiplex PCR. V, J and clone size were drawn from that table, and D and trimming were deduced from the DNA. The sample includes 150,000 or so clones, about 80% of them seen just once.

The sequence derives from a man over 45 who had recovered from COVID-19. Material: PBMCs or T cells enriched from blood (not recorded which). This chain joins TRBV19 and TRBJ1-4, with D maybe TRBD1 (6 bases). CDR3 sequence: CASSIQRTAFNEKLFF. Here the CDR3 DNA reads TGTGCCAGTAGTATCCAAAGGACAGCATTTAATGAAAAACTGTTTTTT.